A single sample is the source of the 32 T cell receptor beta chains below, sequenced in a study of CD8 T cells in ankylosing spondylitis. TCRdb passed the 5' RACE reads through MiXCR, listing each CDR3 protein once. The sample comprises under 250,000 distinct CDR3 sequences, over 7% of which are singletons, and 4% to 5.5% rests with the top ten. Sequencing used blood, either unsorted or a sorted T cell fraction (not recorded which). Receptor source: a female donor with ankylosing spondylitis or in good health (not recorded which).

This clonotype has a handful of counts. The V call is TRBV4-1, the J call TRBJ2-7, with D uncertain. The CDR3 is 15 residues long. V shed 3 bases and J shed 2 bases, with 14 bases lying between them. CDR1 is MGHRA and CDR2 is YSYEKL in the germline V gene. CDR3 protein: CASSHLPQAPYEQYF. CDR3 nucleotide sequence: TGCGCCAGCAGCCACCTTCCCCAGGCGCCCTACGAGCAGTACTTC.

This clonotype was counted at least ten times. The chain employs TRBV3-1 and TRBJ1-1; D is undetermined. The CDR3 is made up of 13 amino acids. CDR1 is LGHDT, CDR2 YNNKEL, per germline (reference sequence). Trimming removed 1 base from V and 9 bases from J, with 12 bases in between. The CDR3 sequence is CASSQGGSLKAFF. In DNA form, the CDR3 reads TGTGCCAGCAGCCAAGGTGGCAGCCTTAAAGCTTTCTTT.

This clonotype was seen many times. The chain combines TRBV20-1 with TRBJ1-2; possible D gene TRBD1, 5 bases. Trimming removed 5 bases from V and 5 bases from J, with 18 bases in between. Germline CDR1 and CDR2: DFQATT and SNEGSKA (reference sequence). This CDR3 has 14 residues. CDR3 nucleotide sequence: TGCAGTGCTCCGAAATTCCAGGGCCTGTATGGCTACACCTTC. It codes for CSAPKFQGLYGYTF.

This clonotype was counted at least ten times. This sequence joins TRBV5-1 and TRBJ2-1, with 9 bases fitting TRBD1. Germline CDR1 and CDR2: SGHRS and YFSETQ. V lost 2 bases, J lost 9 bases, and 12 bases stayed unmatched. The CDR3 has 16 residues. This chain's CDR3 is CASSFFPGQGISEQFF. Written as DNA, the CDR3 is TGCGCCAGCAGCTTCTTTCCGGGACAGGGCATTAGTGAGCAGTTCTTC.

A few counts support this clonotype. V is TRBV28 and J is TRBJ2-1; D gene ambiguous. From germline, CDR1 is MDHEN and CDR2 SYDVKM. The CDR3 is 15 amino acids. The germline V and J ends were trimmed by 3 bases and 4 bases, with 13 bases remaining between them. CDR3 nucleotide sequence: TGTGCCAGCAGTTTCTCGCGTGGGCGGTACAATGAGCAGTTCTTC. Protein: CASSFSRGRYNEQFF.

This clonotype was seen repeatedly, ten times or more. The genes are TRBV20-1 and TRBJ2-1; the D is unclear. Germline CDR1 DFQATT, CDR2 SNEGSKA (reference sequence). The CDR3 runs to 15 residues. The V gene lost 7 bases and the J gene lost 4 bases, with 20 bases spanning the gap. The CDR3 sequence: CSGSLFGDYYNEQFF. CDR3 coding DNA: TGCAGTGGAAGCCTTTTTGGAGATTATTACAATGAGCAGTTCTTC.

This clonotype was detected many times. The chain has TRBV6-5 and TRBJ1-4; TRBD1 agrees at 7 bases. The CDR3 runs to 14 residues. The germline V gene encodes CDR1 MNHEY and CDR2 SVGAGI. Trimming cost V 1 base and J 5 bases; bases outside gene matches: 1. This CDR3 reads CASSYLGQNEKLFF. The CDR3 bases are TGTGCCAGCAGTTACTTGGGACAGAATGAAAAACTGTTTTTT.

This clonotype was counted only a few times. The J gene is TRBJ1-3, the V gene TRBV7-2, with D unresolved. The CDR3 runs 15 residues. From germline, CDR1 is SGHTA and CDR2 FQGNSA. V was shortened by 1 base and J by 0 bases, with 7 bases between the two germline ends. The CDR3 region is CASSLEGYSGNTIYF. CDR3 nucleotides: TGTGCCAGCAGCTTAGAAGGATACTCTGGAAACACCATATATTTT.

Many counts were recorded for this clonotype. The rearrangement joins TRBV11-2 to TRBJ2-3; 7 nucleotides agree with TRBD2. Germline CDR1 reads SGHAT; CDR2 reads FQNNGV. CDR3 length equals 15 residues. The ends lost 4 bases at V and 4 bases at J; junction bases unmatched: 8. CDR3 coding DNA: TGTGCCAGCAGCTCCCGCGGGAGCCCCCCAGATACGCAGTATTTT. It codes for CASSSRGSPPDTQYF.

Ten or more counts support this clonotype. The V call is TRBV29-1, the J call TRBJ1-2; perhaps TRBD1 as D (5 bases). The CDR3 contains 12 residues. Deletions cut 4 bases from V and 5 bases from J, with 11 bases between. The germline gives CDR1 SQVTM, CDR2 ANQGSEA. The CDR3 spells CSVVLTAYGYTF. DNA of the CDR3: TGCAGCGTTGTCTTGACAGCATATGGCTACACCTTC.

This clonotype was observed a few times. The chain is built from TRBV11-1 and TRBJ2-1; 13 nucleotides agree with TRBD2. The germline V gene encodes CDR1 SGHAT and CDR2 FQDESV (reference sequence). There are 18 residues in the CDR3. With V trimmed by 5 bases and J by 8 bases, 15 bases remained unmatched. DNA of the CDR3: TGTGCCAGCAGCAGTTCCCTACCGCGACTAGCGGGAGGCGATGAGCAGTTCTTC. Translated: CASSSSLPRLAGGDEQFF.

This clonotype was observed at least ten times. The chain employs TRBV12-3 or TRBV12-4 and TRBJ2-7; 7 positions match TRBD1. This CDR3 has 15 amino acids. Germline trimming cut 6 bases from V and 4 bases from J; bases unmatched to any gene: 12. CDR3 amino acids: CASSQIRGQLYEQYF. The CDR3, as DNA: TGTGCCAGCAGCCAGATCAGGGGACAGTTATACGAGCAGTACTTC.

J is TRBJ2-2 and V is TRBV19, with D perhaps being TRBD1 or TRBD2 (7 bases each). Germline V gene lookup returns CDR1 LNHDA and CDR2 SQIVND (reference sequence). V was pared by 11 bases and J by 6 bases, with 22 bases between. The CDR3 is 15 residues long. The chain's CDR3 is CAVRGRQGGSGELFF. CDR3 nucleotide sequence: TGTGCCGTCCGCGGTCGACAGGGAGGGTCCGGGGAGCTGTTTTTT.

About this clonotype itself: Its ends do not fully match the called genes, so a read error is possible. V gene TRBV20-1 combines with J gene TRBJ2-1, with 10 bases aligning to TRBD1. CDR1 and CDR2 (germline): DFQATT, SNEGSKA (reference sequence). CDR3 length: 15 amino acids. The CDR3 coding sequence is TGCTGTGCGACAAACCCGGGACAGGGGTACAATGAGCAGTTCTTC. It codes for CCATNPGQGYNEQFF.

This clonotype has at least ten counts. V gene TRBV6-1 combines with J gene TRBJ2-7; 12 positions agree with TRBD1. The CDR3 totals 14 residues. V lost 7 bases to trimming and J lost 3 bases; unmatched junction nucleotides: 4. Germline CDR1 and CDR2: MNHNS and SASEGT. The CDR3 DNA sequence: TGTGCCAGCAAGGGACAGGGGGCGTTCTACGAGCAGTACTTC. Amino acids: CASKGQGAFYEQYF.

This clonotype was seen ten or more times. The V and J genes are TRBV28 and TRBJ1-3; no firm D call. The CDR3 sequence is 15 residues long. Germline CDR1 reads MDHEN; CDR2 reads SYDVKM. V shed 6 bases and J shed 4 bases, with 16 bases lying between them. The CDR3 is CASSHTVVRGNTIYF. DNA of the CDR3: TGTGCCAGCAGCCATACGGTGGTTAGAGGAAACACCATATATTTT.

This clonotype was detected many times. This chain joins TRBV20-1 and TRBJ1-1; 7 bases are a match to TRBD1. CDR3 length: 15 residues. Germline trimming cut 0 bases from V and 0 bases from J; bases unmatched to any gene: 4. Germline V gives CDR1 DFQATT, CDR2 SNEGSKA (reference sequence). The CDR3 bases are TGCAGTGCTAGAGACCCTGGGACAGTGAACACTGAAGCTTTCTTT. Translating gives CSARDPGTVNTEAFF.

This clonotype was seen repeatedly, ten times or more. This sequence joins TRBV10-3 and TRBJ2-7; maybe TRBD2 (6 bases). Trimming removed 10 bases at V and 2 bases at J, with 15 bases between. Germline V gene data show CDR1 as ENHRY and CDR2 as SYGVKD. The CDR3 has 13 amino acids. In nucleotides, the CDR3 is TGTGCCAGCACCGGGACTGCACCCTACGAGCAGTACTTC. This gives the protein CASTGTAPYEQYF.

This clonotype was counted many times. The rearrangement links TRBV4-3 to TRBJ2-2, with D uncertain. V was clipped by 5 bases and J by 8 bases, with 15 bases between them. Germline lookup yields CDR1 LGHNA and CDR2 YSLEER. The CDR3 runs to 14 residues. CDR3 bases: TGCGCCAGCAGCACCCAACCTAGGCTGGGGGAGCTGTTTTTT. This encodes CASSTQPRLGELFF.

This clonotype came up many times. V and J are TRBV2 and TRBJ2-7; the D is unclear. The CDR3 sequence is 12 residues long. CDR1 and CDR2 from the germline V gene are SNHLY and FYNNEI. The V end lost 3 bases, the J end lost 4 bases, and 7 bases lay between the germline ends. The DNA of the CDR3 is TGTGCCAGCAGTGACCAGGCTTACGAGCAGTACTTC. Encoded protein: CASSDQAYEQYF.

This clonotype was observed at least ten times. The chain is built from TRBV7-3 and TRBJ2-3; D might be TRBD2 (6 bases). The CDR3 has 14 residues. CDR1 is SGHTA and CDR2 is FQGTGA in the germline V gene. V was trimmed by 3 bases and J by 4 bases, leaving 11 bases between them. In DNA form, the CDR3 reads TGTGCCAGCAGCTTCGGGACTGCGCCAGATACGCAGTATTTT. This gives the protein CASSFGTAPDTQYF.

The V gene is TRBV28, the J gene TRBJ2-5, with TRBD1 matching over 7 bases. The CDR3 extends over 15 amino acids. The germline V gene has CDR1 MDHEN and CDR2 SYDVKM. Trimming cost V 5 bases and J 1 base; bases outside gene matches: 7. CDR3 amino acids: CASSPTGAGQETQYF. CDR3 bases: TGTGCCAGCAGTCCAACAGGGGCGGGCCAAGAGACCCAGTACTTC.

In its sample, this clonotype was seen many times. The chain carries TRBV12-3 or TRBV12-4 and TRBJ2-3; 14 bases are shared with TRBD2. V lost 5 bases to trimming and J lost 2 bases; unmatched junction nucleotides: 9. This CDR3 is 18 amino acids long. As DNA, the CDR3 is TGTGCCAGCAGTGGGACTAGCGGGAGAGGGGGCCTCACAGATACGCAGTATTTT. This sequence encodes CASSGTSGRGGLTDTQYF.

This clonotype was counted at least ten times. The rearrangement uses TRBV29-1 and TRBJ1-1; 8 nucleotides align to TRBD1. The CDR3 has 15 amino acids. Germline CDR1 is SQVTM and CDR2 is ANQGSEA. V dropped 5 bases and J dropped 5; count of bases not matched to a gene: 13. The CDR3: CSVFPRTGRGTEAFF. The CDR3 nucleotides are TGCAGCGTTTTTCCCCGGACAGGGAGAGGAACTGAAGCTTTCTTT.

V is TRBV7-8 and J is TRBJ1-3, with TRBD1 as a possible D gene (6 bases). Germline V lookup: CDR1 SGHVS, CDR2 FQNEAQ. This CDR3 contains 14 residues. Trimming removed 3 bases from V and 4 bases from J, with 10 bases in between. The CDR3 is CASSFRGAGNTIYF. The DNA for the CDR3 is TGTGCCAGCAGCTTCAGGGGAGCCGGAAACACCATATATTTT.

Note on this clonotype: Just one base apart from a much larger clone, this may be a read error. The V gene is TRBV29-1, the J gene TRBJ1-5; D perhaps matches TRBD1 (5 bases). The germline V gene encodes CDR1 SQVTM and CDR2 ANQGSEA. V lost 8 bases and J 11 bases, leaving 13 bases between the germline ends. This CDR3 comprises 10 residues. CDR3 DNA: TGCAGCCCCCCGGGGCAGTCCCAGCATTTT. This translates into CSPPGQSQHF.

Ten or more counts support this clonotype. J is TRBJ2-5 and V is TRBV7-9, with D perhaps being TRBD1 or TRBD2 (5 bases each). CDR3 length: 12 residues. Trimming took 3 bases from V and 5 from J, leaving 7 bases between them. The germline V gene has CDR1 SEHNR and CDR2 FQNEAQ (reference sequence). The CDR3 here is CASSFREETQYF. The CDR3 DNA is TGTGCCAGCAGCTTCAGGGAGGAGACCCAGTACTTC.

There are many counts of this clonotype. This sequence joins TRBV12-3 or TRBV12-4 and TRBJ2-1; D is possibly TRBD1 (6 bases). CDR3 size: 11 residues. V was trimmed by 6 bases and J by 10 bases, leaving 10 bases between them. This chain's CDR3 is CASSLGTEQFF. In DNA, the CDR3 is TGTGCCAGCAGCTTGGGGACAGAGCAGTTCTTC.

This clonotype was seen at least ten times. The chain recombines TRBV20-1 with TRBJ2-3, with 13 bases identical to TRBD2. V shed 1 base, J shed 4 bases, and the junction held 5 bases outside the gene matches. The CDR3 spans 16 residues. Germline V lookup: CDR1 DFQATT, CDR2 SNEGSKA (reference sequence). Here the CDR3 reads CSARVWTSGSADTQYF. The CDR3 DNA sequence: TGCAGTGCTAGAGTGTGGACTAGCGGGAGCGCAGATACGCAGTATTTT.

This clonotype was observed at least ten times. This chain uses TRBV11-2 with TRBJ2-3; 7 bases align to TRBD1. Germline lookup yields CDR1 SGHAT and CDR2 FQNNGV. The J segment lost 3 bases and the V segment lost 9 bases, leaving 9 bases of the junction unmatched. The CDR3 runs 14 residues. The CDR3 sequence is CASKQGVRTDTQYF. In nucleotides, the CDR3 is TGTGCCAGTAAGCAGGGGGTTCGGACAGATACGCAGTATTTT.

This clonotype was seen ten or more times. This chain connects TRBV27 to TRBJ1-5; D is uncertain. Germline V gives CDR1 MNHEY, CDR2 SMNVEV (reference sequence). There are 14 residues in the CDR3. The V and J ends lost 8 bases and 6 bases respectively, with 17 bases between them. The chain's CDR3 is CASGPTWEGQPQHF. CDR3 bases: TGTGCCAGCGGCCCGACGTGGGAGGGTCAGCCCCAGCATTTT.

This clonotype was counted at least ten times. The gene calls are TRBV5-1 and TRBJ2-7, with D unclear. Germline V gives CDR1 SGHRS, CDR2 YFSETQ. V was shortened by 0 bases and J by 1 base, with 11 bases between the two germline ends. The CDR3 totals 15 residues. The CDR3 bases are TGCGCCAGCAGCTTGGGGGAATTCGGATCCTACGAGCAGTACTTC. Amino acids: CASSLGEFGSYEQYF.